This T cell receptor beta chain comes out of a study of blood T cell repertoires in COVID-19. Study-wide context: Collection of acute and convalescent COVID-19 samples took place in the United States, Italy and Spain.

The CDR3 loop spans 13 amino acids. Germline-derived CDR1 and CDR2 are SGHNT and YYREEE (reference sequence). V was clipped by 3 bases and J by 4 bases, with 11 bases between them. In the original workflow: Amplification with reference gene primers provided the estimates of nucleated cell counts. Measured with immunoSEQ multiplex PCR; TCRdb has only the in-frame clones, and not every one. That table supplies the V and J calls and clone size; D and trimming were determined from the DNA. The data contain about 86,000 clones, around 87% of them singletons. V is TRBV5-4 and J is TRBJ2-7; possibly TRBD1 for D (5 bases). This receptor was identified in a human donor in a cohort sampled during active COVID-19. The sequenced sample was peripheral blood. CDR3 DNA sequence: TGTGCCAGCAGCTCAGGGAATGGATACGAGCAGTACTTC. It yields the protein CASSSGNGYEQYF.